The rows below give T cell receptor beta chains drawn from one sample of a study of T cell repertoires in cytomegalovirus infection. These TCRs' antigens remain unknown. TCRdb itself ran the reads through MiXCR, one entry per CDR3 protein. Altogether 150,000 or so distinct CDR3 sequences are present, roughly a fifth being singletons, with the ten largest covering 25%. Here the sequenced sample was CD8+ T cells from cultured PBMCs, taken from culture after CMV antigen stimulation. The origin of the receptors is a human donor in good health (CMV status not recorded). Some clones in this sample may be carry-over from other donors' samples. CDR3s include the opening cysteine and the closing phenylalanine or tryptophan. The D gene is left open where the match is weak. Clone size is shown for a subset of rows, as once, few, many or a class of expanded clone.

D gene	clone size	V gene	J gene	CDR3 DNA	CDR3 protein
TRBD2	NA	TRBV4-1	TRBJ2-5	TGCGCCAGCAGCCATCCCCCGACTAGCGGAATGGATGAGACCCAGTACTTC	CASSHPPTSGMDETQYF
NA	few	TRBV12-3/TRBV12-4	TRBJ2-3	TGTGCCAGCTTTCCTTCGACAGTCTCCACAGATACGCAGTATTTT	CASFPSTVSTDTQYF
NA	NA	TRBV7-9	TRBJ1-2	TGTGCCAGCGGGGTGAGGGATGTCTTAAACTATGGCTACACCTTC	CASGVRDVLNYGYTF
TRBD2	NA	TRBV12-3/TRBV12-4	TRBJ2-4	TGTGCCAGCAGCTCTCCTCCCCGGGGGGTGTCCAAAAACATTCAGTACTTC	CASSSPPRGVSKNIQYF
TRBD2	NA	TRBV7-9	TRBJ2-6	TGTGCCAGCAGCGGCGGGGGATCTGGGGCCAACGTCCTGACTTTC	CASSGGGSGANVLTF
NA	few	TRBV7-2	TRBJ1-1	TGTGCCAGCAGCTTAGAACCTGGGGACACTGAAGCTTTCTTT	CASSLEPGDTEAFF
TRBD1	few	TRBV7-8	TRBJ1-4	TGTGCCAGCAGCTCCCGGGACAGCCCTGTGAGGGAACTGTTTTTT	CASSSRDSPVRELFF
NA	NA	TRBV7-8	TRBJ1-6	TGTGCCAGCAGCTTCCGCCCAACCGGGAATTCACCCCTCCACTTT	CASSFRPTGNSPLHF
TRBD1	few	TRBV5-1	TRBJ2-2	TGCGCCAGCAGCACCTTCGACAGGGACACCGGGGAGCTGTTTTTT	CASSTFDRDTGELFF
NA	few	TRBV7-2	TRBJ1-4	TGTGCCAGCAGCTCCCCGGGCAGGGCTAATGAAAAACTGTTTTTT	CASSSPGRANEKLFF
TRBD1	NA	TRBV7-2	TRBJ1-5	TGTGCCAGCAGCTTAGATCCGGGACAGGGGGCCGGGCAGCCCCAGCATTTT	CASSLDPGQGAGQPQHF
TRBD2	few	TRBV7-6	TRBJ2-5	TGTGCTAGCAGCCTGACTAGCGGGGGGTATGAGACCCAGTACTTC	CASSLTSGGYETQYF
TRBD1	many	TRBV7-2	TRBJ1-5	TGTGCCAGCAGCGCTATCTCAGGGGGAGGACAGCCCCAGCATTTT	CASSAISGGGQPQHF
TRBD2	NA	TRBV7-6	TRBJ2-7	TGTGCCAGCAGCTTAGACGGACTAGCGGGGGGACCTTTTTACGAGCAGTACTTC	CASSLDGLAGGPFYEQYF
NA	NA	TRBV7-2	TRBJ2-3	TGTGCCAGCAGCTTTTCGGGACCCTCCAGCACAGATACGCAGTATTTT	CASSFSGPSSTDTQYF
NA	NA	TRBV7-2	TRBJ1-3	TGTGCCAGCAGCGCCGCGAACTCTGGAAACACCATATATTTT	CASSAANSGNTIYF
NA	NA	TRBV11-2	TRBJ2-5	TGTGCCAGCAGCTTTGGGACTGAGACCCAGTACTTC	CASSFGTETQYF
TRBD2	few	TRBV27	TRBJ2-1	TGTGCCAGCAGTTTCTCAGCGGGGGAGTCCTACAATGAGCAGTTCTTC	CASSFSAGESYNEQFF
NA	few	TRBV7-2	TRBJ2-1	TGTGCCAGCAGCTTATCGGCAGGGAGCTCCTACAATGAGCAGTTCTTC	CASSLSAGSSYNEQFF
TRBD1	many	TRBV7-2	TRBJ1-5	TGTGCCAGCAGCTACCGGGACAGACTTCATCAGCCCCAGCATTTT	CASSYRDRLHQPQHF
TRBD1	few	TRBV7-8	TRBJ2-7	TGTGCCAGCTCAAGCCCGGGACAGACCTACGAGCAGTACTTC	CASSSPGQTYEQYF
NA	NA	TRBV7-2	TRBJ1-2	TGTGCCAGCAGTCTGGGCGGTTTCTATGGCTACACCTTC	CASSLGGFYGYTF
NA	many	TRBV2	TRBJ2-7	TGTGCCAGCAGTGATGTCGGCCACTCCTACGAGCAGTACTTC	CASSDVGHSYEQYF
NA	few	TRBV6-5	TRBJ2-1	TGTGCCACCCAGCAGGGGTACAATGAGCAGTTCTTC	CATQQGYNEQFF
TRBD2	NA	TRBV6-4	TRBJ2-1	TGTGCCAGCAGCCCGGGACTAGCGAGGGAGTACAATGAGCAGTTCTTC	CASSPGLAREYNEQFF
NA	NA	TRBV7-9	TRBJ2-1	TGTGCCAGCAGCTTAGGAGGGGTCAATGAGCAGTTCTTC	CASSLGGVNEQFF
NA	NA	TRBV12-3/TRBV12-4	TRBJ2-3	TGTGCCAGCAGGGATCAGTCTAGCACAGATACGCAGTATTTT	CASRDQSSTDTQYF
NA	NA	TRBV6-2/TRBV6-3	TRBJ1-1	TGTGCCAGCAGTTACGCGGGACGCGACACTGAAGCTTTCTTT	CASSYAGRDTEAFF
NA	few	TRBV27	TRBJ2-3	TGTGCCAGCAGTTCGGCGCACACAGATACGCAGTATTTT	CASSSAHTDTQYF
NA	many	TRBV6-1	TRBJ1-1	TGTGCCAGCAGTGAATGGTCAGGGAACACTGAAGCTTTCTTT	CASSEWSGNTEAFF
NA	many	TRBV5-6	TRBJ2-7	TGTGCCAGCAGTTCGGACCTATCCTACGAGCAGTACTTC	CASSSDLSYEQYF
NA	NA	TRBV6-2/TRBV6-3	TRBJ1-1	TGTGCCAGCAGTTACGGACAGGAAGCTTTCTTT	CASSYGQEAFF
TRBD1	NA	TRBV20-1	TRBJ1-6	TGCAGTGCTATTCCCCTTTTGGGGGACAGGGGTGGTTCACCCCTCCACTTT	CSAIPLLGDRGGSPLHF
TRBD1	NA	TRBV2	TRBJ1-1	TGTGCCAGCAGTGATGACCCCCGACAGGGGCGGACTGAAGCTTTCTTT	CASSDDPRQGRTEAFF
NA	NA	TRBV12-3/TRBV12-4	TRBJ2-3	TGTGCCGTCCGAGGAAAGCACAGGGACACAGATACGCAGTATTTT	CAVRGKHRDTDTQYF
NA	NA	TRBV10-3	TRBJ1-2	TGTGCCATCACTACTGGAGAGGCTAACTATGGCTACACCTTC	CAITTGEANYGYTF
NA	few	TRBV4-1	TRBJ1-3	TGCGCCAGCAGCCAAGATCAGGACGCTGGAAACACCATATATTTT	CASSQDQDAGNTIYF
NA	few	TRBV11-2	TRBJ1-5	TGTGCCAGCAGCTCAGGAGGGAGCAATCAGCCCCAGCATTTT	CASSSGGSNQPQHF
NA	NA	TRBV6-1	TRBJ2-1	TGTGCCAGCAGTAAACAGGTTTACAATGAGCAGTTCTTC	CASSKQVYNEQFF
NA	NA	TRBV9	TRBJ2-7	TGTGCCAGCAGCGACCCGGTGGACCCGAAAGGGGGGAACGAGCAGTACTTC	CASSDPVDPKGGNEQYF
NA	NA	TRBV4-1	TRBJ1-5	TGCGCCAGCAGCCAAGATCGAGGGGGTGAGCCCCAGCATTTT	CASSQDRGGEPQHF
NA	NA	TRBV7-6	TRBJ1-1	TGTGCCAGCAGCTTAATGAAGGGAGGGAGCACTGAAGCTTTCTTT	CASSLMKGGSTEAFF
NA	NA	TRBV12-3/TRBV12-4	TRBJ1-1	TGTGCCAGCACCTCGGGTACCCCGAACACTGAAGCTTTCTTT	CASTSGTPNTEAFF
TRBD1	few	TRBV10-3	TRBJ1-4	TGTGCCATCAGTGAGTCCACAGGGGATGAAAAACTGTTTTTT	CAISESTGDEKLFF
NA	NA	TRBV30	TRBJ2-7	TGTGCCTGGAGTTTTTCCTACGAGCAGTACTTC	CAWSFSYEQYF
NA	few	TRBV6-1	TRBJ1-5	TGTGCCAGCAGTGAAGGGCAGAGACCTGATAAGCCCCAGCATTTT	CASSEGQRPDKPQHF
NA	NA	TRBV19	TRBJ2-1	TGTGCCAGTAGTATTATGTCTAATTCGGCCCATGAGCAGTTCTTC	CASSIMSNSAHEQFF
NA	NA	TRBV20-1	TRBJ2-7	TGCAGTGTGGAGCAGCCCCGAGGGCCCTACGAGCAGTACTTC	CSVEQPRGPYEQYF
NA	NA	TRBV7-6	TRBJ2-1	TGTGCCAGCAGCTTAGCTTCCGGGCCCACAGTCTACAATGAGCAGTTCTTC	CASSLASGPTVYNEQFF
TRBD1	NA	TRBV7-9	TRBJ1-1	TGTGCCAGCAGCGGACGGACAGGGGAAGGCACTGAAGCTTTCTTT	CASSGRTGEGTEAFF
NA	few	TRBV6-8	TRBJ1-2	TGTGCCAGCAGTTACGGGATACAGGGCAGCTACACCTTC	CASSYGIQGSYTF